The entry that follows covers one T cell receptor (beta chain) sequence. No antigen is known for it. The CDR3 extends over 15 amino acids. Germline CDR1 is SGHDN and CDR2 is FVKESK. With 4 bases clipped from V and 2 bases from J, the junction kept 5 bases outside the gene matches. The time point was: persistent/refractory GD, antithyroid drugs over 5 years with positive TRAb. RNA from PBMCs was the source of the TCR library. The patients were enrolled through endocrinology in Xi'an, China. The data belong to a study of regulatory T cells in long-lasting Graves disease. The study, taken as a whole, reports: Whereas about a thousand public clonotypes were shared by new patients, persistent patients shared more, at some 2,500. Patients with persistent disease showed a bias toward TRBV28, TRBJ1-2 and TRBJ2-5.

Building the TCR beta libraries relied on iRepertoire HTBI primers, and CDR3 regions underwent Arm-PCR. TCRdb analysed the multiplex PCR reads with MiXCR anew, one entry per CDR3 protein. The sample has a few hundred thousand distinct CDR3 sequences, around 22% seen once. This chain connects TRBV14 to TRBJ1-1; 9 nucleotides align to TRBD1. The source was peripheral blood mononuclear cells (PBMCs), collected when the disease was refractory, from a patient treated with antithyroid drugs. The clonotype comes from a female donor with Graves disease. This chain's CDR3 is CASSRYRGLNTEAFF. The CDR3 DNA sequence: TGTGCCAGCAGCCGATACAGGGGGCTTAACACTGAAGCTTTCTTT.